The 13 T cell receptor beta chains below all came from one sample that was sequenced in a study of T cell clonality in common variable immunodeficiency. Study results and limitations: In common variable immunodeficiency, TCR beta chains reportedly carried fewer deletions and N-nucleotide insertions.

Generated by immunoSEQ multiplex PCR, the TCRdb table keeps only in-frame clones and is missing some. Observed in the sample are about 33,000 clones, none of them singletons. These receptors have no identified antigens. Sequencing used peripheral blood mononuclear cells. These receptor sequences come from a human donor with common variable immunodeficiency.

This clone came up a few times. The CDR3 end is not reached by the read, which stops 3 residues before it; the germline J gene fills it in. The chain links TRBV11-2 to TRBJ2-7, with 8 bases lining up with TRBD1. The CDR3 contains 15 residues. V was pared by 5 bases and J by 1 base, with 7 bases of the junction left unmatched. Germline V gene sequence: CDR1 SGHAT, CDR2 FQNNGV. The CDR3 sequence: CASSPGTGISYEQYF. Partial CDR3 DNA: TGTGCCAGCAGCCCCGGGACAGGAATTTCCTACGAG.

This clone was seen ten or more times. The sequenced CDR3 bases are TGCAGCGTTGGTTCAGGGGGCGCCGAGACC. Its protein product is CSVGSGGAET. The complete CDR3 protein is CSVGSGGAETQYF. V gene TRBV29-1 combines with J gene TRBJ2-5; 8 bases align to TRBD1. The read is 3 residues too short to cover the CDR3 end, so that end is filled in from the germline J gene. This CDR3 spans 13 amino acids. J was trimmed by 5 bases and V by 4 bases; bases with no gene match: 6. CDR1 is SQVTM, CDR2 ANQGSEA, per germline.

This clone showed up many times. The read is 3 residues too short to cover the CDR3 end, so that end is filled in from the germline J gene. The chain is built from TRBV18 and TRBJ1-1; 11 bases align to TRBD1. This CDR3 is 15 amino acids long. V shed 4 bases and J 3 bases; nucleotides not matched to a gene: 4. Germline V gives CDR1 KGHSH, CDR2 LQKENI. The CDR3 reads CASSHRTGGHTEAFF. CDR3 DNA (partial): TGTGCCAGCTCACACCGGACAGGGGGCCACACTGAA.

By sample fraction, this clone is medium-sized. The read comes to an end 3 residues before the CDR3 does, leaving the germline J gene to fill in the end. The J gene is TRBJ1-1, the V gene TRBV29-1, with 8 bases matching TRBD1. After removal of 5 bases from V and 1 base from J, the junction contained 9 bases not matched to a gene. The length of the CDR3 is 15 residues. Per the germline V gene, CDR1 is SQVTM and CDR2 is ANQGSEA. CDR3 amino acids: CSVPFGTGWNTEAFF. Incomplete CDR3 DNA: TGCAGCGTTCCTTTCGGGACAGGATGGAACACTGAA.

This clone has ten or more counts. Sequencing ends 3 residues short of the CDR3 end; the germline J gene provides the rest. The chain combines TRBV19 with TRBJ1-1; TRBD1 matches at 12 bases. V dropped 9 bases and J dropped 4; count of bases not matched to a gene: 3. The length of the CDR3 is 13 residues. The germline V gene has CDR1 LNHDA and CDR2 SQIVND (reference sequence). CDR3 sequence: CASGTGGSTEAFF. The part of the CDR3 DNA that was read is TGTGCCAGCGGGACAGGGGGCTCCACTGAA.

This clone was seen ten or more times. From the germline J gene comes the end of the CDR3, since the read stops 3 residues before it. V and J are TRBV2 and TRBJ1-6; possible D gene TRBD1, 6 bases. Germline assignment: CDR1 SNHLY and CDR2 FYNNEI. V was trimmed by 5 bases and J by 2 bases, leaving 10 bases between them. There are 15 residues in the CDR3. CDR3 DNA, as far as it was read: TGTGCCAGCAGTTTACAGGGCCCCTATAATTCACCC. This gives the protein CASSLQGPYNSP. The entire CDR3 protein reads CASSLQGPYNSPLHF.

This clone was counted many times. The read is 3 residues too short to cover the CDR3 end, so that end is filled in from the germline J gene. J is TRBJ1-1 and V is TRBV7-8, with TRBD1 matching 8 bases. This CDR3 contains 14 residues. Germline V gene sequence: CDR1 SGHVS, CDR2 FQNEAQ. V shed 2 bases, J shed 5 bases, and the junction held 4 bases outside the gene matches. CDR3 DNA (partial): TGTGCCAGCAGCTTACAGGGGGCGCTGACTGAA. This codes for CASSLQGALTE. The entire CDR3 protein reads CASSLQGALTEAFF.

In regard to this clone: The CDR3 is cut off 3 residues early in the read; its end comes from the germline J gene. This rearrangement joins TRBV19 to TRBJ1-5, with a possible D match to TRBD1 (5 bases). Germline loops: CDR1 LNHDA, CDR2 SQIVND (reference sequence). Trimming shortened V by 3 bases and J by 4 bases, and 19 bases separated the two germline ends. This CDR3 has 17 amino acids. CDR3 bases read: TGTGCCAGTAGTATGGGGGGGAGGGCTTCAGGGAATCAGCCC. Protein product: CASSMGGRASGNQP. The CDR3 as a whole reads CASSMGGRASGNQPQHF.

To note about this clone: Coverage ceases 3 residues before the CDR3 finishes, and the germline J gene fills in the end. The chain uses TRBV2 and TRBJ1-1; a possible D gene is TRBD1 (6 bases). This CDR3 spans 14 amino acids. Trimming stripped 4 bases from V and 0 bases from J, with 9 bases between. Germline CDR1 and CDR2: SNHLY and FYNNEI. CDR3 amino acids: CASSGDTLNTEAFF. The sequenced part of the CDR3 DNA is TGTGCCAGCAGTGGGGACACCCTGAACACTGAA.

Details on this clone: The CDR3 end lies 3 residues beyond the end of the read and is filled in from the germline J gene. The chain is built from TRBV18 and TRBJ1-6; D not resolved. From germline, CDR1 is KGHSH and CDR2 LQKENI. The CDR3 covers 13 residues. V was clipped by 3 bases and J by 5 bases, with 5 bases between them. The sequenced CDR3 bases are TGTGCCAGCTCACCGCAGGATAATTCACCC. Translation: CASSPQDNSP. The whole CDR3 sequence reads CASSPQDNSPLHF.

This clone showed up many times. The CDR3 is cut off 3 residues early in the read; its end comes from the germline J gene. The chain links TRBV30 to TRBJ2-1; no firm D call. Trimming shortened V by 5 bases and J by 0 bases, and 11 bases separated the two germline ends. Germline V gene lookup returns CDR1 GTSNPN and CDR2 SVGIG (reference sequence). CDR3 length: 14 amino acids. The CDR3: CAWLYLSSYNEQFF. The sequenced part of the CDR3 DNA is TGTGCCTGGCTATACTTGAGCTCCTACAATGAG.

This clone has more than one count but fewer than ten. The read terminates 3 residues ahead of where the CDR3 ends, so the germline J gene completes it. The rearrangement uses TRBV19 and TRBJ1-4, with 9 nucleotides matching TRBD1. The germline V gene has CDR1 LNHDA and CDR2 SQIVND (reference sequence). J gave up 3 bases and V 4 bases, and 6 bases lay outside the gene matches. The CDR3 extends over 16 amino acids. Partial CDR3 DNA: TGTGCCAGTAGTACCCGGGACAGGGAGGCTAATGAAAAA. The encoded protein is CASSTRDREANEK. In full, the CDR3 reads CASSTRDREANEKLFF.

With regard to this clone: The sequenced fragment ends 3 residues before the CDR3 boundary, so the rest is inferred from the germline J gene. The chain recombines TRBV2 with TRBJ2-7, with D tentatively TRBD2 (6 bases). Germline V gene lookup returns CDR1 SNHLY and CDR2 FYNNEI. The CDR3 is made up of 13 amino acids. V was shortened by 8 bases and J by 2 bases, with 13 bases between the two germline ends. The CDR3: CASSSGTAYEQYF. Incomplete CDR3 DNA: TGTGCCAGCTCCTCGGGGACTGCCTACGAG.